Below, 14 T cell receptor beta chains from the same sample are listed, as sequenced in a study of CD8 T cells in Susac syndrome. RNA totalling about 0.45 to 1 ug underwent reverse transcription with random hexamers. TCRdb passed the immunoSEQ multiplex PCR reads through MiXCR, listing each CDR3 protein once. This table has about 22,000 distinct CDR3 sequences, more than 85% appearing once. Sequenced input: CD8+ T cells from PBMCs. The source is a human donor in good health.

Concerning this clonotype itself: One junction end does not reproduce the germline sequence, and a read error may be involved. V usage is TRBV7-7 and J usage is TRBJ2-3; 10 positions match TRBD1. This CDR3 has 15 amino acids. Germline V lookup: CDR1 SSHAT, CDR2 FNYEAQ (reference sequence). Here the CDR3 DNA reads TGTGCTAGCAGCTTCGGGACAGGGGCCACAGATACGCAGTATTTT. Its protein is CASSFGTGATDTQYF.

The chain uses TRBV20-1 and TRBJ1-6; tentative D call: TRBD1 (5 bases). The germline V and J ends were trimmed by 6 bases and 9 bases, with 21 bases remaining between them. Germline CDR1 is DFQATT and CDR2 is SNEGSKA (reference sequence). The CDR3 is made up of 15 amino acids. The CDR3 here is CSATNGVGDSSPLHF. The CDR3 coding sequence is TGCAGTGCCACAAATGGAGTAGGGGATAGTTCACCCCTCCACTTT.

This clonotype was seen just once. This chain joins TRBV29-1 and TRBJ1-2; 7 nucleotides agree with TRBD1. CDR3 size: 15 residues. Losses at the gene ends were 2 bases for V and 4 bases for J; bases not matched to a gene: 10. CDR1 is SQVTM, CDR2 ANQGSEA, per germline. The CDR3, as DNA: TGCAGCGTTGAACCCGGAACAGGGGCATTCTATGGCTACACCTTC. Translated: CSVEPGTGAFYGYTF.

The chain carries TRBV9 and TRBJ2-1, with D maybe TRBD1 (6 bases). Deletions cut 3 bases from V and 0 bases from J, with 22 bases between. This CDR3 has 19 amino acids. Germline CDR1 and CDR2: SGDLS and YYNGEE. The CDR3 DNA sequence: TGTGCCAGCAGCGACCCTACAGGGACGGCAACAAGCTCCTACAATGAGCAGTTCTTC. This codes for CASSDPTGTATSSYNEQFF.

This chain links TRBV27 with TRBJ2-1, with TRBD1 identical over 8 bases. There are 17 residues in the CDR3. Germline CDR1 and CDR2: MNHEY and SMNVEV (reference sequence). Trimming at V came to 6 bases and at J to 2 bases, leaving 12 bases not matched to a gene. The CDR3 DNA is TGTGCCAGCAGGTTGTCCCCTCAGGGGGCACCCTACAATGAGCAGTTCTTC. It specifies CASRLSPQGAPYNEQFF.

This chain connects TRBV7-2 to TRBJ2-3; 8 bases match TRBD2. Germline CDR1 and CDR2: SGHTA and FQGNSA. CDR3 size: 19 residues. The V segment lost 1 base and the J segment 0 bases; nucleotides outside the gene matches: 12. The CDR3 DNA reads as TGTGCCAGCAGCTTAGTAGTCTCGACTAGCGCAACTAGCACAGATACGCAGTATTTT. Translating gives CASSLVVSTSATSTDTQYF. The whole variable domain, remainder taken from reference TRBV7-2 and TRBJ2-3, is GAGVSQSPSNKVTEKGKDVELRCDPISGHTALYWYRQSLGQGLEFLIYFQGNSAPDKSGLPSDRFSAERTGGSVSTLTIQRTQQEDSAVYLCASSLVVSTSATSTDTQYFGPGTRLTVL.

V and J are TRBV4-3 and TRBJ2-1; 11 positions match TRBD1. The trim removed 0 bases at V and 6 bases at J, leaving 4 bases unmatched. The V gene's germline CDR1 is LGHNA and CDR2 YSLEER. The length of the CDR3 is 16 residues. The chain's CDR3 is CASSQDWGTGGNEQFF. The CDR3 DNA sequence: TGCGCCAGCAGCCAAGATTGGGGGACAGGGGGCAATGAGCAGTTCTTC.

V is TRBV4-3 and J is TRBJ2-1; the D gene is possibly TRBD1 (6 bases). The CDR3 is 16 amino acids. V dropped 3 bases and J dropped 0 bases, with 12 bases sitting between them. CDR1 is LGHNA, CDR2 YSLEER, per germline. The CDR3 reads CASSHWTADSYNEQFF. For the CDR3, the DNA is TGCGCCAGCAGCCACTGGACAGCCGACTCCTACAATGAGCAGTTCTTC.

This sequence joins TRBV7-8 and TRBJ2-1; D possibly matches TRBD1 or TRBD2 (7 bases each). This CDR3 is built from 16 residues. The germline V gene has CDR1 SGHVS and CDR2 FQNEAQ. V lost 0 bases and J lost 12, with 21 bases in between. The CDR3 here is CASSLAGRGGVIGQFF. DNA for the CDR3: TGTGCCAGCAGCTTAGCGGGCAGGGGGGGGGTAATCGGGCAGTTCTTC. Combining the CDR3 with reference TRBV7-8 and TRBJ2-1 gives the whole variable domain GAGVSQSPRYKVAKRGQDVALRCDPISGHVSLFWYQQALGQGPEFLTYFQNEAQLDKSGLPSDRFFAERPEGSVSTLKIQRTQQEDSAVYLCASSLAGRGGVIGQFFGPGTRLTVL.

The V and J genes are TRBV5-4 and TRBJ2-3; D unresolved. The CDR3 runs 13 residues. Germline lookup yields CDR1 SGHNT and CDR2 YYREEE (reference sequence). Trimming pared 1 base from V and 1 base from J, leaving 4 bases between. The CDR3 DNA reads as TGTGCCAGCAGCTTGCTTGGCACAGATACGCAGTATTTT. It encodes CASSLLGTDTQYF.

This chain connects TRBV6-2 or TRBV6-3 to TRBJ2-1; possibly TRBD1 for D (5 bases). This CDR3 spans 15 amino acids. CDR1 and CDR2 (germline): MNHEY, SVGEGT. Trimming pared 2 bases from V and 2 bases from J, leaving 10 bases between. Written as DNA, the CDR3 is TGTGCCAGCAGTTACCTGGGGCTAGCCTACAATGAGCAGTTCTTC. It yields the protein CASSYLGLAYNEQFF.

V is TRBV6-6 and J is TRBJ2-3, with D tentatively TRBD2 (7 bases). V lost 6 bases, J lost 6 bases, and 22 bases lay in between. Germline V CDR1 and CDR2: MNHNY, SVGAGI (reference sequence). CDR3 length: 16 amino acids. The CDR3: CASRNPGGSWGDTQYF. The DNA of the CDR3 is TGTGCCAGCAGGAATCCGGGGGGCTCTTGGGGGGATACGCAGTATTTT.

CDR3 loop: CATPEATSEQFF. Here the CDR3 DNA reads TGTGCCACCCCCGAGGCCACTAGCGAGCAGTTCTTC. The J gene is TRBJ2-1, the V gene TRBV2; D possibly corresponds to TRBD2 (6 bases). The CDR3 has 12 amino acids. CDR1 and CDR2 from the germline V gene are SNHLY and FYNNEI. Trimming removed 10 bases from V and 10 bases from J, with 17 bases in between.

CDR3 nucleotides: TGTGCCAGCACCCCAGGGATCACCTACGAGCAGTACTTC. Encoded protein: CASTPGITYEQYF. The rearrangement uses TRBV7-2 and TRBJ2-7; maybe TRBD1 (5 bases). Germline CDR1 SGHTA, CDR2 FQGNSA. CDR3 size: 13 residues. The V and J ends lost 7 bases and 2 bases respectively, with 12 bases between them.